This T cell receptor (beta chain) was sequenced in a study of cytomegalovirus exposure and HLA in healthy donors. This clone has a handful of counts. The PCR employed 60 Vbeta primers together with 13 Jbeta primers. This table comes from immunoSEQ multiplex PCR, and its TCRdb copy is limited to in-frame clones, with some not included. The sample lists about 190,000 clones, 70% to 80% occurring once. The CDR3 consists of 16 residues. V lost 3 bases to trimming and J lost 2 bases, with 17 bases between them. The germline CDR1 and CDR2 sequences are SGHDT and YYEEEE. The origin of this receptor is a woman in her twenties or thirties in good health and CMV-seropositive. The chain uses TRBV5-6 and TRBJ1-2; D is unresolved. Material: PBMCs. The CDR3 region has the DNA TGTGCCAGCAGCTATTTTGACCGGGGAACCAACTATGGCTACACCTTC. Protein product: CASSYFDRGTNYGYTF.